The clone carrying this T cell receptor beta chain has only one observation. As yet, its antigen is unknown. Germline V gene lookup returns CDR1 MNHEY and CDR2 SMNVEV (reference sequence). V was pared by 6 bases and J by 3 bases, with 8 bases of the junction left unmatched. The CDR3 runs to 14 residues. This sample was included in a study of OX40 agonist ivuxolimab in advanced cancers. Study context: People in dose escalation had one of these cancers: hepatocellular carcinoma, melanoma, renal cell or head and neck cancer. Study-wide findings and caveats: The study found among the lowest clonal expansion in partial responders at 0.1-3.0 mg/kg.

Repertoires were generated with immunoSEQ multiplex PCR, while TCRdb's copy carries only in-frame clones and drops some. The repertoire includes 100,000 or so clones, about nine tenths of them detected once, and approximately 5.7% sits in the top ten. The chain joins TRBV27 to TRBJ2-7, with TRBD1 identical over 7 bases. This TCR was recovered from an adult with an advanced solid tumor such as melanoma, head and neck, liver or kidney cancer. Specimen: CD4+ or CD8+ T cells sorted from blood, collected in a trial of the OX40 agonist ivuxolimab. The DNA of the CDR3 is TGTGCCAGCAGAACAAGGACAGGTGACTACGAGCAGTACTTC. Protein product: CASRTRTGDYEQYF.